This passage covers 21 T cell receptor beta chains from one sample sequenced in a study of blood T cells in healthy people across ages. Then a second PCR, running about 6 to 11 cycles, was carried out with a sample-barcoded 5' primer and a J-beta primer mix. Each CDR3 protein gets one entry after TCRdb re-called the 5' RACE reads with MiXCR. The table shows about 780,000 distinct CDR3 sequences, with about half occurring only once. Sequencing was carried out using blood. The receptors stem from a man older than 75 in good health.

The chain has TRBV14 and TRBJ2-7, with D perhaps TRBD2 (5 bases). The germline V gene has CDR1 SGHDN and CDR2 FVKESK. V was cut by 1 base and J by 2 bases, with 21 bases left in between. This CDR3 has 18 residues. The CDR3 here is CASSQGRLARGYAYEQYF. The CDR3 DNA reads TGTGCCAGCAGCCAAGGGCGTCTAGCCCGCGGCTACGCCTACGAGCAGTACTTC.

This clonotype was counted only a few times. The chain combines TRBV24-1 with TRBJ2-1; D uncertain. The germline V gene has CDR1 KGHDR and CDR2 SFDVKD. Trimming cost V 7 bases and J 5 bases, with 14 bases left between them. The CDR3 loop spans 14 amino acids. The CDR3 DNA reads TGTGCCACCAGAGTCGCTGGCGGTAACAATGAGCAGTTCTTC. It encodes CATRVAGGNNEQFF.

This clonotype was detected a few times. The junction does not match germline at one end; this may be a read error. The rearrangement uses TRBV7-3 and TRBJ2-1; no reliable D call. This CDR3 is 16 amino acids long. Per germline, CDR1 SGHTA and CDR2 FQGTGA. The CDR3 nucleotides read TGTGCCAGCACCTTATCCCCTGGGCGGAGTGGCAATGAGCAGTTCTTC. It specifies CASTLSPGRSGNEQFF.

This clonotype was detected only a few times. The chain uses TRBV11-3 and TRBJ2-3, with 9 bases matching TRBD1. Germline values: CDR1 SGHNT, CDR2 YENEEA. CDR3 length equals 15 residues. Unmatched junction bases numbered 6, after V lost 5 bases and J lost 3 bases. This CDR3 reads CASSRVQGATDTQYF. The CDR3 DNA reads TGTGCCAGCAGCCGAGTACAGGGGGCGACAGATACGCAGTATTTT.

Points on this clonotype: A much larger clone lies a single base off, so this may be a read error. V gene TRBV20-1 combines with J gene TRBJ1-6; no clear D. Germline V gene sequence: CDR1 DFQATT, CDR2 SNEGSKA (reference sequence). This CDR3 has 14 amino acids. In DNA form, the CDR3 reads TGCAGTGCTAGAGATAGAGGGTCCGGTTCATCCCTCCACTTT. Translated: CSARDRGSGSSLHF.

The chain links TRBV5-1 to TRBJ1-1; D is undetermined. Per germline, CDR1 SGHRS and CDR2 YFSETQ. This CDR3 region has 16 residues. Trimming cost V 4 bases and J 3 bases, with 19 bases left between them. The CDR3 loop is CASSLPRGGQDTEAFF. The CDR3 region has the DNA TGCGCCAGCAGCCTGCCGCGAGGCGGGCAGGACACTGAAGCTTTCTTT. The variable domain in full, completed from reference TRBV5-1 and TRBJ1-1, reads KAGVTQTPRYLIKTRGQQVTLSCSPISGHRSVSWYQQTPGQGLQFLFEYFSETQRNKGNFPGRFSGRQFSNSRSEMNVSTLELGDSALYLCASSLPRGGQDTEAFFGQGTRLTVV.

The rearrangement links TRBV29-1 to TRBJ2-1, with a tentative D call TRBD2 (6 bases). Germline V CDR1 and CDR2: SQVTM, ANQGSEA. Trimming shortened V by 6 bases and J by 6 bases, and 24 bases separated the two germline ends. The CDR3 has 16 residues. The CDR3 reads CSVGVPRGRRSNEQFF. In DNA form, the CDR3 reads TGCAGCGTGGGGGTACCGCGGGGACGTAGGAGCAATGAGCAGTTCTTC.

In its sample, this clonotype was seen many times. The chain combines TRBV24-1 with TRBJ2-1; D is unclear. V dropped 7 bases and J dropped 0 bases, with 9 bases sitting between them. Germline-derived CDR1 and CDR2 are KGHDR and SFDVKD. The CDR3 contains 14 residues. For the CDR3, the DNA is TGTGCCACCAGGGGGTCTTACTCCTACAATGAGCAGTTCTTC. This sequence encodes CATRGSYSYNEQFF.

The V gene is TRBV7-2, the J gene TRBJ2-3; D is unresolved. CDR3 length: 13 amino acids. The V gene's germline CDR1 is SGHTA and CDR2 FQGNSA. Trimming removed 6 bases from V and 9 bases from J, with 16 bases in between. The CDR3 loop is CASSDDRVDTQYF. Written as DNA, the CDR3 is TGTGCCAGCAGTGATGATAGAGTCGACACGCAGTATTTT.

The chain couples TRBV29-1 to TRBJ2-3, with D unresolved. Germline V CDR1 and CDR2: SQVTM, ANQGSEA. The CDR3 sequence is 13 residues long. V was shortened by 5 bases and J by 2 bases, with 11 bases between the two germline ends. The CDR3 nucleotides are TGCAGCGTTAGGTGGCGAAACACAGATACGCAGTATTTT. This gives the protein CSVRWRNTDTQYF.

The chain combines TRBV20-1 with TRBJ2-3; 10 nucleotides line up with TRBD2. Trimming at V came to 6 bases and at J to 2 bases, leaving 8 bases not matched to a gene. The V gene's germline CDR1 is DFQATT and CDR2 SNEGSKA (reference sequence). CDR3 length equals 15 residues. CDR3 sequence reads: CSAPSAGGYTDTQYF. The DNA of the CDR3 is TGCAGTGCCCCCTCAGCGGGAGGGTACACAGATACGCAGTATTTT.

A note on this clonotype: A junction end diverges from the germline sequence, so it may reflect a read error. The chain employs TRBV3-1 and TRBJ2-4; a weak D match, TRBD1 (6 bases). In germline, CDR1 is LGHDT, CDR2 YNNKEL (reference sequence). The CDR3 spans 15 residues. For the CDR3, the DNA is TGTGCCAGCAACCAAGACAGGATGGCCAAAAACATTCAGTACTTC. This sequence encodes CASNQDRMAKNIQYF.

The chain employs TRBV7-9 and TRBJ2-3; D call uncertain. From germline, CDR1 is SEHNR and CDR2 FQNEAQ (reference sequence). V dropped 5 bases and J dropped 0 bases, with 15 bases sitting between them. This CDR3 has 16 residues. The DNA for the CDR3 is TGTGCCAGCAGCAGCCGGTCGGGCTCTAGCACAGATACGCAGTATTTT. It encodes CASSSRSGSSTDTQYF.

The CDR3 bases are TGCAGTGTCCCCTCAAGACTAGCGGGAGCGGGGAATGAGCAGTTCTTC. Translated, it gives CSVPSRLAGAGNEQFF. This chain uses TRBV20-1 with TRBJ2-1, with TRBD2 matching 12 bases. The CDR3 contains 16 residues. The V gene's germline CDR1 is DFQATT and CDR2 SNEGSKA (reference sequence). Trimming at V came to 7 bases and at J to 7 bases, leaving 14 bases not matched to a gene.

The chain joins TRBV25-1 to TRBJ1-6; D gene unclear. This CDR3 is built from 18 residues. V was trimmed by 1 base and J by 7 bases, leaving 20 bases between them. Germline lookup yields CDR1 MGHDK and CDR2 SYGVNS. The CDR3 sequence is CASSEFPTFGGGNSPLHF. In DNA form, the CDR3 reads TGTGCCAGCAGTGAATTCCCGACATTCGGAGGCGGCAATTCACCCCTCCACTTT.

V usage is TRBV5-1 and J usage is TRBJ2-3; D may match TRBD1 or TRBD2 (6 bases each). V was pared by 4 bases and J by 2 bases, with 14 bases between. CDR3 size: 15 residues. Germline V gene lookup returns CDR1 SGHRS and CDR2 YFSETQ. In DNA, the CDR3 is TGCGCCAGCAGCCCGGAGGGACACCACACAGATACGCAGTATTTT. Its translation: CASSPEGHHTDTQYF.

V gene TRBV2 combines with J gene TRBJ1-1, with D unresolved. V shed 7 bases and J shed 1 base, with 13 bases lying between them. Germline V gene lookup returns CDR1 SNHLY and CDR2 FYNNEI. The CDR3 consists of 14 residues. The CDR3 sequence is CASTSRVSNTEAFF. As DNA, the CDR3 is TGTGCCAGCACTTCTCGGGTCTCGAACACTGAAGCTTTCTTT.

This clonotype was observed a handful of times. The chain joins TRBV29-1 to TRBJ1-4; TRBD1 agrees at 7 bases. The CDR3 covers 13 residues. J lost 3 bases, V lost 7 bases, and 5 bases had no gene match. Germline CDR1 reads SQVTM; CDR2 reads ANQGSEA. DNA of the CDR3: TGCAGCGCTCGGGACAGATCTAATGAAAAACTGTTTTTT. Translation gives CSARDRSNEKLFF.

This clonotype was picked up a small number of times. The chain is built from TRBV20-1 and TRBJ2-3; 8 bases fit TRBD2. J was trimmed by 3 bases and V by 6 bases; bases with no gene match: 11. The CDR3 has 15 residues. CDR1 and CDR2 (germline): DFQATT, SNEGSKA (reference sequence). Written as DNA, the CDR3 is TGCAGTGCAATAGTCAGTAGCGGGACTACAGATACGCAGTATTTT. Its protein product is CSAIVSSGTTDTQYF.

The chain joins TRBV27 to TRBJ2-2; TRBD2 matches at 12 bases. Germline V gene data show CDR1 as MNHEY and CDR2 as SMNVEV (reference sequence). V lost 6 bases to trimming and J lost 7 bases; unmatched junction nucleotides: 6. This CDR3 comprises 15 residues. CDR3 DNA sequence: TGTGCCAGCAGCGAGACTAGCGGGAGATTCGGGGAGCTGTTTTTT. Translated: CASSETSGRFGELFF.

V is TRBV7-2 and J is TRBJ1-5; D is uncertain. The ends were cut back, 4 bases at V and 0 bases at J, with 7 bases in the middle. The germline V gene has CDR1 SGHTA and CDR2 FQGNSA. The length of the CDR3 is 14 residues. CDR3 amino acids: CASSSQNSNQPQHF. As DNA, the CDR3 is TGTGCCAGCAGCTCGCAAAATAGCAATCAGCCCCAGCATTTT.